Below are 15 T cell receptor beta chains sequenced from a single sample in a study of PD-L1 blockade in urothelial cancer. The repertoire was sequenced with immunoSEQ multiplex PCR; TCRdb's copy has only in-frame clones and lacks some. The sample contains under 55,000 clones, about 86% of which appear only once. Indicated time point: pretreatment peripheral blood. The specimen comprised PBMCs, sampled around atezolizumab (anti-PD-L1) treatment. The source of these receptors is a man aged 70-80 years with urothelial cancer.

The chain is built from TRBV19 and TRBJ1-5, with 8 bases lining up with TRBD1. The germline gives CDR1 LNHDA, CDR2 SQIVND (reference sequence). Trimming took 1 base from V and 2 from J; bases not matched to a gene: 4. CDR3 size: 16 residues. The CDR3 DNA is TGTGCCAGTAGTATAGCGGGACAGGTAGGCAATCAGCCCCAGCATTTT. Translated, it gives CASSIAGQVGNQPQHF.

The chain carries TRBV5-1 and TRBJ2-7; D perhaps matches TRBD1 (5 bases). The CDR3 length is 13 residues. Germline CDR1 and CDR2: SGHRS and YFSETQ. Between the trimmed V and J ends, which lost 4 bases and 6 bases, there was a span of 14 bases. The CDR3 reads CASSQQVSTEQYF. The DNA for the CDR3 is TGCGCCAGCAGCCAACAGGTTTCTACCGAGCAGTACTTC. Full variable domain (missing parts from reference TRBV5-1 and TRBJ2-7): KAGVTQTPRYLIKTRGQQVTLSCSPISGHRSVSWYQQTPGQGLQFLFEYFSETQRNKGNFPGRFSGRQFSNSRSEMNVSTLELGDSALYLCASSQQVSTEQYFGPGTRLTVT.

J is TRBJ2-5 and V is TRBV9; no definite D call. Germline assignment: CDR1 SGDLS and CDR2 YYNGEE. V was clipped by 0 bases and J by 4 bases, with 19 bases between them. The CDR3 loop spans 17 amino acids. CDR3 in DNA: TGTGCCAGCAGCGTAGCATGGCAGTTTCAGTCCGTAGAGACCCAGTACTTC. Its protein is CASSVAWQFQSVETQYF.

The chain has TRBV14 and TRBJ2-7; no clear D. The CDR3 has 16 amino acids. Germline lookup yields CDR1 SGHDN and CDR2 FVKESK. Trimming shortened V by 4 bases and J by 3 bases, and 19 bases separated the two germline ends. Written as DNA, the CDR3 is TGTGCCAGCAGCCGCCTATCTCCTGGAGACCTCTACGAGCAGTACTTC. Its protein product is CASSRLSPGDLYEQYF. Supplemented by reference TRBV14 and TRBJ2-7, the full variable domain reads EAGVTQFPSHSVIEKGQTVTLRCDPISGHDNLYWYRRVMGKEIKFLLHFVKESKQDESGMPNNRFLAERTGGTYSTLKVQPAELEDSGVYFCASSRLSPGDLYEQYFGPGTRLTVT.

V and J are TRBV5-1 and TRBJ1-4; 8 nucleotides match TRBD1. The CDR3 is 15 amino acids. V lost 2 bases to trimming and J lost 3 bases; unmatched junction nucleotides: 3. Germline V CDR1 and CDR2: SGHRS, YFSETQ. The CDR3 loop reads CASSLTGGANEKLFF. The CDR3 DNA sequence: TGCGCCAGCAGCTTAACAGGGGGGGCTAATGAAAAACTGTTTTTT.

The chain is built from TRBV6-5 and TRBJ1-1, with a weak D call TRBD1 (6 bases). V was clipped by 2 bases and J by 11 bases, with 15 bases between them. The CDR3 spans 13 residues. The germline V gene has CDR1 MNHEY and CDR2 SVGAGI. The CDR3 DNA sequence: TGTGCCAGCAGTTACCTTCAGGGGTTGCAGGCTTTCTTT. It translates to CASSYLQGLQAFF.

The chain employs TRBV28 and TRBJ2-2, with 11 bases that match TRBD2. The CDR3 extends over 17 amino acids. Germline V CDR1 and CDR2: MDHEN, SYDVKM. V gave up 8 bases and J gave up 4 bases; unmatched junction bases: 12. The CDR3 here is CASGLVVGTSGTGELFF. The CDR3 DNA reads as TGTGCCAGCGGATTAGTCGTAGGGACTAGCGGCACCGGGGAGCTGTTTTTT.

V and J are TRBV9 and TRBJ2-2; no firm D call. This CDR3 comprises 14 residues. The ends were cut back, 1 base at V and 3 bases at J, with 7 bases in the middle. Germline V CDR1 and CDR2: SGDLS, YYNGEE. CDR3 in amino acids: CASSVQMDTGELFF. The CDR3 DNA reads TGTGCCAGCAGCGTACAGATGGACACCGGGGAGCTGTTTTTT.

The chain carries TRBV5-5 and TRBJ1-2; 8 bases fit TRBD1. The CDR3 loop spans 13 amino acids. From germline, CDR1 is SGHKS and CDR2 YYEKEE (reference sequence). V was clipped by 1 base and J by 6 bases; unmatched bases: 2. The CDR3, as DNA: TGTGCCAGCAGCTTGACAGGGGGTGATGGCTACACCTTC. Its protein is CASSLTGGDGYTF.

In this sample, this clone turned up once. The chain recombines TRBV2 with TRBJ2-3; 8 positions match TRBD2. The CDR3 has 13 residues. V lost 6 bases to trimming and J lost 5 bases; unmatched junction nucleotides: 4. Germline V lookup: CDR1 SNHLY, CDR2 FYNNEI. The CDR3 sequence is CASSGGGRDTQYF. The CDR3 DNA reads TGTGCCAGCAGCGGGGGGGGGAGAGATACGCAGTATTTT.

V and J are TRBV28 and TRBJ2-7; 7 bases are shared with TRBD1. Germline-derived CDR1 and CDR2 are MDHEN and SYDVKM. The CDR3 sequence is 14 residues long. Losses at the gene ends were 6 bases for V and 4 bases for J; bases not matched to a gene: 9. The CDR3 region has the DNA TGTGCCAGCAGATACCCGGGACAGCAATACGAGCAGTACTTC. Protein product: CASRYPGQQYEQYF.

J is TRBJ1-2 and V is TRBV11-2; 9 bases fit TRBD1. The CDR3 covers 16 residues. V was clipped by 1 base and J by 3 bases; unmatched bases: 6. Germline assignment: CDR1 SGHAT and CDR2 FQNNGV. In DNA, the CDR3 is TGTGCCAGCAGCTTAGTGGGGACAGGGAAATACTATGGCTACACCTTC. Translation gives CASSLVGTGKYYGYTF.

This clone was recorded only once. The chain combines TRBV2 with TRBJ1-2; 9 nucleotides agree with TRBD1. The CDR3 extends over 15 amino acids. J was trimmed by 4 bases and V by 6 bases; bases with no gene match: 9. Germline V lookup: CDR1 SNHLY, CDR2 FYNNEI. The DNA of the CDR3 is TGTGCCAGCAGAATTACCGGGACAGGGCCCTATGGCTACACCTTC. As protein: CASRITGTGPYGYTF.

The V gene is TRBV7-8, the J gene TRBJ2-5; 7 bases are shared with TRBD1. The CDR3 has 15 amino acids. Germline V gives CDR1 SGHVS, CDR2 FQNEAQ. The trim removed 7 bases at V and 2 bases at J, leaving 10 bases unmatched. CDR3 in DNA: TGTGCCAGCACTACCCGACCGGGACAGCAAGAGACCCAGTACTTC. Its translation is CASTTRPGQQETQYF.

Here the CDR3 DNA reads TGCAGCGTTGCCTCCTCGTATGGCTACACCTTC. Translation gives CSVASSYGYTF. This chain links TRBV29-1 with TRBJ1-2; no definite D call. Trimming took off 4 bases at V and 5 bases at J, with 8 bases between the two ends. The CDR3 is made up of 11 amino acids. Germline loops: CDR1 SQVTM, CDR2 ANQGSEA.